This TCR beta chain emerged from a study of T-cell memory formation after mild COVID-19. Libraries for TCRalpha and TCRbeta carried sample barcodes and unique molecular identifiers via 5'RACE. TCRdb recomputed calls from the 5' RACE reads with MiXCR, one row per CDR3 protein. The data hold under 300,000 distinct CDR3 sequences, with over 7% observed a single time. A note on this clonotype: The antigen is not known.

Notes on the study in general: Day 15 to 85 contracting clones showed balanced CD4/CD8; later expanders leaned CD4+. Researchers report contracting CD4+ clones mostly in CM and EM, with CD8+ clones in EMRA. That cross-reactive memory joined was suggested by some responding clones appearing in pre-infection memory.

Sequencing was carried out using PBMCs or a T cell subset sorted from them (not recorded which). The origin of this receptor is a young man who had mild COVID-19 (a few samples of this study predate the infection). Cell type and time point are not known.

CDR3 in amino acids: CASSIRAIEGYTF. DNA of the CDR3: TGTGCCAGCAGCATCCGGGCGATCGAAGGCTACACCTTC. The rearrangement links TRBV5-6 to TRBJ1-2; no firm D call. V shed 4 bases and J shed 8 bases, with 15 bases lying between them. Looked up from germline, CDR1 is SGHDT and CDR2 is YYEEEE. The CDR3 consists of 13 residues.